The 23 T cell receptor beta chains reported below all come from one sample, sequenced in a study of T cells in Graves' hyperthyroidism and ophthalmopathy. Researchers took RNA transcripts and amplified the TCR beta CDR3 regions from them. First-round RT-PCR targeting the TCR CDR3 was performed with the HTBI primer set. TCRdb re-called the multiplex PCR reads through MiXCR, storing one row per CDR3 protein. Among hundreds of thousands of distinct CDR3 sequences, roughly 40% were seen once, and the ten largest hold roughly 8.3%. The sample was blood. The source of these receptors is a man between 18 and 35 years old with Graves' hyperthyroidism.

V usage is TRBV6-5 and J usage is TRBJ1-2, with D unresolved. The V end was cut by 6 bases, the J end by 5 bases, with 19 bases between. The CDR3 extends over 15 amino acids. CDR1 and CDR2 from the germline V gene are MNHEY and SVGAGI. This chain's CDR3 is CASRIRWQADYGYTF. In nucleotides, the CDR3 is TGTGCCAGCAGGATTAGGTGGCAGGCTGATTATGGCTACACCTTC.

As concerns this clonotype: The junction does not match germline at one end; this may be a read error. This chain uses TRBV10-1 with TRBJ2-7; TRBD1 agrees at 9 bases. This CDR3 has 17 amino acids. The germline V gene encodes CDR1 WNHNN and CDR2 SYGVQD (reference sequence). CDR3 loop: CASSEARTGAHIDEEYF. CDR3 bases: TGCGCCAGCAGTGAAGCTAGGACAGGGGCGCATATAGACGAGGAGTACTTC.

The chain carries TRBV11-2 and TRBJ2-7; the match to TRBD2 covers 8 bases. The CDR3 extends over 14 amino acids. V lost 8 bases to trimming and J lost 6 bases; unmatched junction nucleotides: 12. Germline V gene data show CDR1 as SGHAT and CDR2 as FQNNGV. The CDR3 loop is CASERSGGDFEQYF. CDR3 coding DNA: TGTGCCAGCGAACGAAGCGGGGGAGACTTCGAGCAGTACTTC.

The rearrangement joins TRBV10-3 to TRBJ2-5; TRBD1 matches at 9 bases. Germline V CDR1 and CDR2: ENHRY, SYGVKD. This CDR3 comprises 16 residues. V was clipped by 2 bases and J by 5 bases; unmatched bases: 9. CDR3 region: CAISEPGTGNRETQYF. CDR3 DNA sequence: TGTGCCATCAGTGAGCCCGGGACAGGGAATAGGGAGACCCAGTACTTC.

The table lists this clonotype with a few counts. The chain carries TRBV7-9 and TRBJ2-7; 7 nucleotides align to TRBD1. V gave up 11 bases and J gave up 6 bases; unmatched junction bases: 13. Per the germline V gene, CDR1 is SEHNR and CDR2 is FQNEAQ (reference sequence). The CDR3 has 13 residues. The DNA for the CDR3 is TGTGCCGCCACGGGACAGTCCACCTCCGAGCAGTACTTC. As protein: CAATGQSTSEQYF. The full variable domain, rest sourced from reference TRBV7-9 and TRBJ2-7, is DTGVSQNPRHKITKRGQNVTFRCDPISEHNRLYWYRQTLGQGPEFLTYFQNEAQLEKSRLLSDRFSAERPKGSFSTLEIQRTEQGDSAMYLCAATGQSTSEQYFGPGTRLTVT.

The CDR3 DNA is TGTGCCAGCAGTTCTTCTAGCGGGGGGCCCTACCAAGAGACCCAGTACTTC. The encoded protein is CASSSSSGGPYQETQYF. The chain has TRBV12-3 or TRBV12-4 and TRBJ2-5; 11 bases map to TRBD2. The CDR3 covers 17 residues. The J segment lost 0 bases and the V segment lost 4 bases, leaving 7 bases of the junction unmatched.

With regard to this clonotype: This may be a read error: a much more frequent sequence differs by one nucleotide. The CDR3 coding sequence is TGTGCCATCAGTGTCGGGGAGAACTGCGAGCAGTACTTC. Its protein is CAISVGENCEQYF. The V gene is TRBV10-3, the J gene TRBJ2-7; TRBD2 might be the D (5 bases). Germline CDR1 ENHRY, CDR2 SYGVKD. The CDR3 is 13 residues long. Trimming stripped 4 bases from V and 6 bases from J, with 13 bases between.

Notes on this clonotype: A much larger clone differs by one base, so this may be a read error. This chain links TRBV7-8 with TRBJ2-7; TRBD2 might be the D (6 bases). Germline values: CDR1 SGHVS, CDR2 FQNEAQ. The CDR3 sequence is 14 residues long. CDR3 nucleotide sequence: TGTGCCGGCAGCTCCACCGGGACTGCCTACGAGCAGTACTTC. It encodes CAGSSTGTAYEQYF.

This clonotype showed up just a few times. A read error may account for a junction end that differs from germline. V usage is TRBV7-9 and J usage is TRBJ1-5, with TRBD1 matching over 9 bases. The germline CDR1 and CDR2 sequences are SEHNR and FQNEAQ (reference sequence). The CDR3 runs 15 residues. CDR3 in amino acids: CASSQSETGGQPQHF. For the CDR3, the DNA is TGCGCCAGCAGCCAATCCGAGACAGGGGGGCAGCCCCAGCATTTT. The complete variable domain, with remaining parts taken from reference TRBV7-9 and TRBJ1-5, reads DTGVSQNPRHKITKRGQNVTFRCDPISEHNRLYWYRQTLGQGPEFLTYFQNEAQLEKSRLLSDRFSAERPKGSFSTLEIQRTEQGDSAMYLCASSQSETGGQPQHFGDGTRLSIL.

The chain employs TRBV12-3 or TRBV12-4 and TRBJ1-5; D may be TRBD1 (5 bases). Trimming shortened V by 7 bases and J by 6 bases, and 19 bases separated the two germline ends. This CDR3 contains 15 residues. The CDR3 nucleotides read TGTGCCAGCACCCTTAGAGGGGCGGCAGGTCAGCCCCAGCATTTT. As protein: CASTLRGAAGQPQHF.

This chain connects TRBV15 to TRBJ1-2; no firm D call. V was clipped by 3 bases and J by 2 bases, with 13 bases between them. CDR1 is LNHNV, CDR2 YYDKDF, per germline (reference sequence). The CDR3 loop spans 15 amino acids. CDR3 bases: TGTGCCACCAGCAGTGAGCTTGGGGTCAACTATGGCTACACCTTC. Translation gives CATSSELGVNYGYTF.

V usage is TRBV13 and J usage is TRBJ2-5; D unclear. This CDR3 has 13 residues. V was cut by 5 bases and J by 2 bases, with 9 bases left in between. Germline assignment: CDR1 PRHDT and CDR2 FYEKMQ (reference sequence). This chain's CDR3 is CASSHVGQETQYF. CDR3 nucleotide sequence: TGTGCCAGCAGCCATGTCGGGCAAGAGACCCAGTACTTC.

This clonotype was seen at least ten times. The chain employs TRBV2 and TRBJ2-6; D unclear. The CDR3 is made up of 14 amino acids. Germline CDR1 is SNHLY and CDR2 is FYNNEI. V shed 7 bases and J shed 1 base, with 8 bases lying between them. The CDR3 reads CASNPLSGANVLTF. CDR3 in DNA: TGTGCCAGCAATCCCCTTTCTGGGGCCAACGTCCTGACTTTC. Variable domain in full (rest from reference TRBV2 and TRBJ2-6): EPEVTQTPSHQVTQMGQEVILRCVPISNHLYFYWYRQILGQKVEFLVSFYNNEISEKSEIFDDQFSVERPDGSNFTLKIRSTKLEDSAMYFCASNPLSGANVLTFGAGSRLTVL.

This clonotype was detected ten times or more. CDR3 protein: CASSQVTGTGGTNRDTIYF. The CDR3, as DNA: TGCGCCAGCAGCCAAGTGACCGGGACAGGGGGAACAAATCGAGACACCATATATTTT. The V and J genes are TRBV4-1 and TRBJ1-3, with TRBD1 matching over 11 bases. CDR1 is MGHRA, CDR2 YSYEKL, per germline. The CDR3 covers 19 residues. Trimming cost V 1 base and J 8 bases; bases outside gene matches: 16.

This clonotype was observed a few times. This chain connects TRBV6-5 to TRBJ1-2, with D unclear. The CDR3 has 14 residues. Per the germline V gene, CDR1 is MNHEY and CDR2 is SVGAGI. V was shortened by 0 bases and J by 1 base, with 6 bases between the two germline ends. CDR3 in DNA: TGTGCCAGCAGTTACTCTCAGCTTAACTATGGCTACACCTTC. As protein: CASSYSQLNYGYTF.

This clonotype showed up just a few times. The rearrangement joins TRBV14 to TRBJ2-5; possibly TRBD1 or TRBD2 for D (6 bases each). CDR3 length equals 14 residues. V shed 4 bases and J shed 5 bases, with 14 bases lying between them. Germline loops: CDR1 SGHDN, CDR2 FVKESK. CDR3 in amino acids: CASSPWGAGETQYF. CDR3 bases: TGTGCCAGCAGCCCGTGGGGGGCCGGGGAGACCCAGTACTTC.

In nucleotides, the CDR3 is TGTGCCAGCAGCCAGCGGAGGGACAGGGTCTCCTGGGGCTACACCTTC. The encoded protein is CASSQRRDRVSWGYTF. The chain is built from TRBV6-5 and TRBJ1-2; 9 nucleotides agree with TRBD1. This CDR3 is 16 amino acids long. Trimming took 6 bases from V and 8 from J; bases not matched to a gene: 16. Germline values: CDR1 MNHEY, CDR2 SVGAGI.

The genes are TRBV4-2 and TRBJ1-1, with no clear D. The CDR3 covers 14 residues. From germline, CDR1 is LGHNA and CDR2 YNFKEQ. V was clipped by 6 bases and J by 4 bases, with 15 bases between them. Here the CDR3 DNA reads TGTGCCAGCAGACAAACCGCCGGTGGCACTGAAGCTTTCTTT. Protein product: CASRQTAGGTEAFF.

This clonotype was detected ten times or more. This rearrangement joins TRBV7-2 to TRBJ2-2, with 7 bases lining up with TRBD2. This CDR3 comprises 15 residues. The V gene's germline CDR1 is SGHTA and CDR2 FQGNSA. The V gene end was trimmed by 5 bases and the J gene end by 7 bases; junction bases not matched to a gene: 10. In nucleotides, the CDR3 is TGTGCCAGCAGCCGTGGCCTTGGCGGGAGCGGGGAGCTGTTTTTT. It translates to CASSRGLGGSGELFF.

There are many counts of this clonotype. This chain uses TRBV29-1 with TRBJ2-5; TRBD1 aligns across 7 bases. CDR3 length: 12 residues. V was pared by 7 bases and J by 5 bases, with 7 bases of the junction left unmatched. Germline CDR1 and CDR2: SQVTM and ANQGSEA. The CDR3 sequence is CSAVGQVETQYF. DNA for the CDR3: TGCAGCGCCGTCGGACAGGTGGAGACCCAGTACTTC. Full variable domain (rest looked up from reference TRBV29-1 and TRBJ2-5): SAVISQKPSRDICQRGTSLTIQCQVDSQVTMMFWYRQQPGQSLTLIATANQGSEATYESGFVIDKFPISRPNLTFSTLTVSNMSPEDSSIYLCSAVGQVETQYFGPGTRLLVL.

The chain recombines TRBV6-5 with TRBJ2-7; D remains ambiguous. The V end lost 5 bases, the J end lost 3 bases, and 11 bases lay between the germline ends. This CDR3 is built from 13 residues. Germline CDR1 reads MNHEY; CDR2 reads SVGAGI. The CDR3 spells CASSELQNYEQYF. The CDR3 DNA reads as TGTGCCAGCAGTGAACTACAGAACTACGAGCAGTACTTC.

The CDR3 DNA is TGTGCCAGCAGTTACCAGGACAGTGATTCACCCCTCCACTTT. Protein: CASSYQDSDSPLHF. The chain recombines TRBV6-6 with TRBJ1-6; TRBD1 is a possible D gene (6 bases). V lost 2 bases and J 8 bases, leaving 10 bases between the germline ends. The CDR3 extends over 14 amino acids. CDR1 MNHNY and CDR2 SVGAGI come from the germline V gene (reference sequence).

The chain carries TRBV2 and TRBJ2-2, with D possibly being TRBD2 (5 bases). V gave up 7 bases and J gave up 0 bases, with 12 bases separating them. This CDR3 contains 15 residues. Germline assignment: CDR1 SNHLY and CDR2 FYNNEI. The CDR3 nucleotides read TGTGCCAGCATACCGGGGTCCGCGAACACCGGGGAGCTGTTTTTT. It encodes CASIPGSANTGELFF.